Below, 4 T cell receptor beta chains from the same sample are listed, as sequenced in a study of blood T cells in healthy people across ages. It was with a sample-barcoded 5' primer and a J-beta primer mix that a second PCR of roughly 7 to 12 cycles was run. TCRdb redid the calling of the 5' RACE reads with MiXCR, one entry per CDR3 protein. The table shows 800,000 to 950,000 distinct CDR3 sequences, with roughly 28% occurring only once. The same specimen was also included in a second study, on T cells of mothers and their children.

Sequencing was carried out using blood. The receptors were sampled from a woman aged 40-49 years in good health.

V gene TRBV9 combines with J gene TRBJ2-7, with 7 bases aligning to TRBD2. The CDR3 sequence is 16 residues long. Germline loops: CDR1 SGDLS, CDR2 YYNGEE. With V trimmed by 0 bases and J by 0 bases, 6 bases remained unmatched. The CDR3 protein is CASSVEAAGPSYEQYF. CDR3 bases: TGTGCCAGCAGCGTAGAGGCAGCGGGACCCTCCTACGAGCAGTACTTC.

This clonotype was observed at least ten times. The chain carries TRBV3-1 and TRBJ2-7; D gene uncertain. CDR1 is LGHDT, CDR2 YNNKEL, per germline (reference sequence). The V end was cut by 1 base, the J end by 2 bases, with 9 bases between. The CDR3 runs 14 residues. This CDR3 is CASSQVPAPYEQYF. The DNA for the CDR3 is TGTGCCAGCAGCCAAGTCCCTGCCCCCTACGAGCAGTACTTC.

The J gene is TRBJ2-7, the V gene TRBV3-1; unclear D gene. The CDR3 is 12 residues long. With 2 bases removed from V and 9 bases from J, the gap between germline ends came to 11 bases. The germline CDR1 and CDR2 sequences are LGHDT and YNNKEL (reference sequence). CDR3 amino acids: CASSQILRVQYF. CDR3 nucleotide sequence: TGTGCCAGCAGCCAAATCCTACGCGTGCAGTACTTC.

This chain connects TRBV9 to TRBJ2-3; D might be TRBD1 or TRBD2, each matching 5 bases. The CDR3 loop spans 14 amino acids. The ends were cut back, 5 bases at V and 0 bases at J, with 10 bases in the middle. Germline assignment: CDR1 SGDLS and CDR2 YYNGEE. The CDR3 DNA reads as TGTGCCAGCAGTACGGGGCCTAGCACAGATACGCAGTATTTT. It specifies CASSTGPSTDTQYF.